The entry below gives a single TCR beta chain sequence along with its context. Its antigen is currently unknown. The sample comes from a study of cytomegalovirus exposure and HLA in healthy donors. Study observations and caveats: Common viral pathogens were later found to be apparently linked to several of the most significant clusters.

Vbeta (60) and Jbeta (13) primers were used in the PCR. Sequencing used immunoSEQ multiplex PCR; TCRdb keeps in-frame clones, though not all of them. This sample carries about 97,000 clones, approximately 73% of them seen once, and the ten largest clones take about 3.5%. Healthy people donating bone marrow made up the donors. The receptor was isolated from a man in his forties or fifties in good health and CMV-seronegative. The sequencing sample was made of PBMCs.

DNA for the CDR3: TGTGCCAGCAGCACGACAGGGCGGCTGGGCGAGCAGTACTTC. This codes for CASSTTGRLGEQYF. The chain joins TRBV11-2 to TRBJ2-7; the match to TRBD1 covers 7 bases. Germline CDR1 SGHAT, CDR2 FQNNGV. The trim removed 5 bases at V and 6 bases at J, leaving 10 bases unmatched. This CDR3 is built from 14 residues.